The 20 T cell receptor beta chains below all came from one sample that was sequenced in a study of T cell repertoires in cytomegalovirus infection. TCRdb itself ran the reads through MiXCR, one entry per CDR3 protein. The table lists 100,000 to 150,000 distinct CDR3 sequences, 7% to 10% of them singletons. Sequencing was performed on PBMCs. These receptors were taken from a human donor in good health (CMV status not recorded). Some clones in this sample may be carry-over from other donors' samples.

This clonotype was counted many times. The rearrangement links TRBV19 to TRBJ2-3, with D unresolved. Germline lookup yields CDR1 LNHDA and CDR2 SQIVND (reference sequence). V was shortened by 7 bases and J by 2 bases, with 13 bases between the two germline ends. The CDR3 covers 14 residues. The chain's CDR3 is CASKGPAVTDTQYF. CDR3 DNA sequence: TGTGCCAGTAAAGGCCCCGCGGTCACAGATACGCAGTATTTT.

This rearrangement joins TRBV6-5 to TRBJ1-1; TRBD1 might be the D (6 bases). The germline gives CDR1 MNHEY, CDR2 SVGAGI. V lost 2 bases and J lost 7, with 17 bases in between. The CDR3 contains 15 residues. The CDR3 DNA reads as TGTGCCAGCAGTTACCAACCATCGACAGGCGATGAAGCTTTCTTT. As protein: CASSYQPSTGDEAFF.

The rearrangement links TRBV12-3 or TRBV12-4 to TRBJ1-2; TRBD1 is a possible D gene (6 bases). This CDR3 has 14 residues. Trimming shortened V by 6 bases and J by 2 bases, and 13 bases separated the two germline ends. CDR3 protein: CASSLRGQNYGYTF. For the CDR3, the DNA is TGTGCCAGCAGCCTACGAGGACAGAACTATGGCTACACCTTC.

This clonotype was seen repeatedly, ten times or more. The chain employs TRBV7-2 and TRBJ1-3; D not certain. This CDR3 region has 14 residues. The V gene's germline CDR1 is SGHTA and CDR2 FQGNSA. Trimming pared 4 bases from V and 0 bases from J, leaving 7 bases between. Here the CDR3 reads CASSYLGSGNTIYF. The CDR3 DNA sequence: TGTGCCAGCAGCTATCTCGGCTCTGGAAACACCATATATTTT.

This clonotype came up many times. The J gene is TRBJ1-1, the V gene TRBV5-1; 8 bases match TRBD1. Per the germline V gene, CDR1 is SGHRS and CDR2 is YFSETQ. V was clipped by 0 bases and J by 0 bases; unmatched bases: 4. This CDR3 comprises 16 residues. The CDR3 DNA sequence: TGCGCCAGCAGCTTGGAGGGACAGGCCATGAACACTGAAGCTTTCTTT. Translated: CASSLEGQAMNTEAFF.

This clonotype has ten or more counts. The gene calls are TRBV12-3 or TRBV12-4 and TRBJ2-7; D unresolved. V gave up 6 bases and J gave up 0 bases, with 12 bases separating them. The CDR3 is made up of 14 amino acids. In DNA form, the CDR3 reads TGTGCCAGCAGCCTCCGCGGTTACTCCTACGAGCAGTACTTC. It codes for CASSLRGYSYEQYF.

This clonotype was seen a handful of times. The rearrangement joins TRBV20-1 to TRBJ2-5; 11 bases match TRBD2. The germline CDR1 and CDR2 sequences are DFQATT and SNEGSKA (reference sequence). The V and J ends lost 7 bases and 5 bases, in that order; junction bases with no gene match: 6. The CDR3 is 13 residues long. CDR3 sequence reads: CSVEGTSGETQYF. The CDR3 DNA is TGCAGTGTCGAGGGGACTAGCGGTGAGACCCAGTACTTC.

Many counts were recorded for this clonotype. This sequence joins TRBV11-3 and TRBJ1-1; the D is unclear. The CDR3 is 13 amino acids. The V gene lost 2 bases and the J gene lost 4 bases, with 8 bases spanning the gap. CDR1 and CDR2 (germline): SGHNT, YENEEA. CDR3 coding DNA: TGTGCCAGCAGCTTAAACCCTGGCACTGAAGCTTTCTTT. It yields the protein CASSLNPGTEAFF.

This clonotype was seen a handful of times. The rearrangement links TRBV15 to TRBJ2-2; perhaps TRBD2 as D (5 bases). The CDR3 sequence is 16 residues long. V dropped 3 bases and J dropped 0 bases, with 11 bases sitting between them. CDR1 is LNHNV, CDR2 YYDKDF, per germline (reference sequence). The CDR3 here is CATSSGRVANTGELFF. The DNA of the CDR3 is TGTGCCACCAGCAGCGGGCGGGTAGCGAACACCGGGGAGCTGTTTTTT.

At least ten counts were recorded for this clonotype. The V and J genes are TRBV7-9 and TRBJ1-2; tentative D call: TRBD1 (5 bases). V was clipped by 0 bases and J by 6 bases, with 14 bases between them. There are 15 residues in the CDR3. Germline loops: CDR1 SEHNR, CDR2 FQNEAQ (reference sequence). CDR3 residues: CASSLALKGLNGYTF. The CDR3 DNA follows: TGTGCCAGCAGCTTAGCGCTGAAGGGACTAAATGGCTACACCTTC.

This clonotype occurred many times. The rearrangement uses TRBV19 and TRBJ1-2, with a possible D match to TRBD1 (6 bases). Trimming cost V 7 bases and J 8 bases, with 17 bases left between them. This CDR3 has 13 amino acids. CDR1 LNHDA and CDR2 SQIVND come from the germline V gene (reference sequence). CDR3 in amino acids: CASNPRYTGGYTF. The CDR3 nucleotides read TGTGCCAGTAATCCACGCTACACAGGGGGCTACACCTTC.

This clonotype was detected a few times. V and J are TRBV27 and TRBJ2-5, with a possible D match to TRBD2 (5 bases). Germline V gives CDR1 MNHEY, CDR2 SMNVEV (reference sequence). CDR3 length equals 14 residues. Trimming cost V 4 bases and J 1 base, with 10 bases left between them. CDR3: CASSSPGFQETQYF. CDR3 nucleotides: TGTGCCAGCAGTTCCCCGGGATTCCAAGAGACCCAGTACTTC.

This clonotype has ten or more counts. The chain has TRBV12-3 or TRBV12-4 and TRBJ2-2; D may be TRBD2 (5 bases). There are 14 residues in the CDR3. With 2 bases removed from V and 6 bases from J, the gap between germline ends came to 10 bases. The CDR3 DNA follows: TGTGCCAGCAGTTTAATGAGGGAAGCCGGGGAGCTGTTTTTT. This encodes CASSLMREAGELFF.

Many counts were recorded for this clonotype. This chain links TRBV6-2 or TRBV6-3 with TRBJ2-3, with 12 bases identical to TRBD2. Looked up from germline, CDR1 is MNHEY and CDR2 is SVGEGT. This CDR3 region has 18 residues. With V trimmed by 0 bases and J by 6 bases, 10 bases remained unmatched. CDR3 region: CASSYSWTSGAQLDTQYF. The CDR3 DNA follows: TGTGCCAGCAGTTACTCCTGGACTAGCGGGGCACAGTTGGATACGCAGTATTTT.

This clonotype was detected many times. The chain combines TRBV7-3 with TRBJ1-1, with TRBD1 matching over 9 bases. Germline CDR1 reads SGHTA; CDR2 reads FQGTGA. V gave up 5 bases and J gave up 4 bases; unmatched junction bases: 8. The CDR3 length is 15 residues. The CDR3 DNA reads TGTGCCAGCAGCAGCCAGGGACAGGGCGGCACTGAAGCTTTCTTT. It encodes CASSSQGQGGTEAFF. Full variable domain (outside the CDR3, taken from reference TRBV7-3 and TRBJ1-1): GAGVSQTPSNKVTEKGKYVELRCDPISGHTALYWYRQSLGQGPEFLIYFQGTGAADDSGLPNDRFFAVRPEGSVSTLKIQRTERGDSAVYLCASSSQGQGGTEAFFGQGTRLTVV.

This clonotype was detected a few times. The chain joins TRBV28 to TRBJ2-3; D unclear. V lost 5 bases and J 4 bases, leaving 4 bases between the germline ends. Germline CDR1 reads MDHEN; CDR2 reads SYDVKM. There are 11 residues in the CDR3. The CDR3 here is CASSAPDTQYF. CDR3 DNA sequence: TGTGCCAGCAGTGCACCAGATACGCAGTATTTT. Variable domain in full (rest from reference TRBV28 and TRBJ2-3): DVKVTQSSRYLVKRTGEKVFLECVQDMDHENMFWYRQDPGLGLRLIYFSYDVKMKEKGDIPEGYSVSREKKERFSLILESASTNQTSMYLCASSAPDTQYFGPGTRLTVL.

This clonotype has at least ten counts. V and J are TRBV7-2 and TRBJ1-1; weak D call: TRBD1 (6 bases). CDR3 length equals 15 residues. Trimming left V 1 base short and J 6 bases short, with 15 bases between. The germline gives CDR1 SGHTA, CDR2 FQGNSA. CDR3 residues: CASSLVNFGGPEAFF. CDR3 bases: TGTGCCAGCAGCTTAGTAAACTTTGGGGGCCCTGAAGCTTTCTTT. Variable domain in full (rest from reference TRBV7-2 and TRBJ1-1): GAGVSQSPSNKVTEKGKDVELRCDPISGHTALYWYRQSLGQGLEFLIYFQGNSAPDKSGLPSDRFSAERTGGSVSTLTIQRTQQEDSAVYLCASSLVNFGGPEAFFGQGTRLTVV.

This clonotype has at least ten counts. This chain links TRBV20-1 with TRBJ1-2; tentatively, D is TRBD1 (6 bases). Trimming removed 0 bases at V and 8 bases at J, with 16 bases between. Germline lookup yields CDR1 DFQATT and CDR2 SNEGSKA (reference sequence). The CDR3 is made up of 14 amino acids. The CDR3 DNA reads TGCAGTGCTAGAGATCTAGGAGGGGGGTCGGGCTACACCTTC. Its translation is CSARDLGGGSGYTF.

The chain uses TRBV7-6 and TRBJ2-1, with D perhaps matching TRBD1 (5 bases). V was clipped by 0 bases and J by 0 bases, with 9 bases between them. Germline loops: CDR1 SGHVS, CDR2 FNYEAQ. The CDR3 totals 16 residues. The CDR3 DNA is TGTGCCAGCAGCTTAGCCCGACAGAGCTCCTACAATGAGCAGTTCTTC. This gives the protein CASSLARQSSYNEQFF.

This clonotype has ten or more counts. This CDR3 is CASTLGGGFGNTIYF. The CDR3, as DNA: TGTGCCAGCACCCTGGGAGGGGGCTTCGGAAACACCATATATTTT. V usage is TRBV7-8 and J usage is TRBJ1-3, with TRBD1 identical over 7 bases. Per germline, CDR1 SGHVS and CDR2 FQNEAQ. This CDR3 has 15 residues. V dropped 7 bases and J dropped 4; count of bases not matched to a gene: 10.